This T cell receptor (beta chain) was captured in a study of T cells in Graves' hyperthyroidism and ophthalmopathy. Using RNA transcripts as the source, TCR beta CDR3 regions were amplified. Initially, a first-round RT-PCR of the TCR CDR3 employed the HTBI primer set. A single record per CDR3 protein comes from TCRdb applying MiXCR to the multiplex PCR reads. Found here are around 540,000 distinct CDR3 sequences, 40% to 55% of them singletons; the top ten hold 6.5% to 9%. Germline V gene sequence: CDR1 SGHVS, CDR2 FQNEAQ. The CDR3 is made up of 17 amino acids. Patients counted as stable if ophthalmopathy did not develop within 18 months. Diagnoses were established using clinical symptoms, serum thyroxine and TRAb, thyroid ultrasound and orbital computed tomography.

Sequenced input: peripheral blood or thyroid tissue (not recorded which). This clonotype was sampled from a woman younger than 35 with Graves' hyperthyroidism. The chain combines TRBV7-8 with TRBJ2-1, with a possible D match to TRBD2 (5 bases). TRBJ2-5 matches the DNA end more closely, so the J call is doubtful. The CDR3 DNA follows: TGTGCCAGCAGTGCTAGGGCCCTTGGGTCGGGGCAAGAGACCCAGTACTTC. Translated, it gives CASSARALGSGQETQYF.